These 22 T cell receptor beta chains were sequenced from one sample in a study of T cell repertoires in cytomegalovirus infection. One entry per CDR3 protein results from TCRdb running MiXCR on the reads. The sample has about 450,000 distinct CDR3 sequences, roughly a third seen once; the top ten hold roughly 15%. The source material was PBMCs. These receptor sequences come from a human donor in good health (CMV status not recorded). Some clones in this sample may be carry-over from other donors' samples.

In this sample, this clonotype turned up many times. This chain connects TRBV7-3 to TRBJ1-1; no clear D gene. CDR1 is SGHTA and CDR2 is FQGTGA in the germline V gene. The CDR3 is 14 residues long. Trimming took off 5 bases at V and 0 bases at J, with 10 bases between the two ends. The CDR3 is CASSPSMMNTEAFF. In DNA form, the CDR3 reads TGTGCCAGCAGCCCTTCTATGATGAACACTGAAGCTTTCTTT.

This clonotype was seen just once. No conserved phenylalanine or tryptophan is present at the end of the CDR3, so a read error is the likely explanation. V usage is TRBV19 and J usage is TRBJ2-1, with 7 bases aligning to TRBD1. This CDR3 comprises 15 residues. Germline V gene data show CDR1 as LNHDA and CDR2 as SQIVND (reference sequence). The trim removed 6 bases at V and 2 bases at J, leaving 7 bases unmatched. The CDR3 spells CASRKTGTAYNEQFL. CDR3 DNA sequence: TGTGCCAGTAGGAAGACCGGGACAGCCTACAATGAGCAGTTCTTA.

On this clonotype itself: The junction does not match germline at one end; this may be a read error. The chain combines TRBV18 with TRBJ1-6; D possibly corresponds to TRBD1 (6 bases). In germline, CDR1 is KGHSH, CDR2 LQKENI. The CDR3 sequence is 14 residues long. The CDR3 loop reads CASSPQGDNSPLHF. The DNA of the CDR3 is TGTGCCAGCTCCCCACAGGGCGACAATTCACCCCTCCACTTT.

The chain is built from TRBV23-1 and TRBJ1-5, with D possibly being TRBD1 (5 bases). Being an ORF, TRBV23-1 has a function that is uncertain. The CDR3 runs to 14 residues. V was shortened by 6 bases and J by 7 bases, with 16 bases between the two germline ends. The CDR3 loop is CASRDIRVGQPQHF. For the CDR3, the DNA is TGCGCCAGCAGGGACATCCGAGTGGGACAGCCCCAGCATTTT.

This chain connects TRBV4-1 to TRBJ1-2, with D possibly TRBD1 on 5 matching bases. Germline CDR1 MGHRA, CDR2 YSYEKL. Between the trimmed V and J ends, which lost 0 bases and 2 bases, there was a span of 19 bases. The length of the CDR3 is 18 residues. CDR3 in DNA: TGCGCCAGCAGCCAAGAGCGGGGAAACAGGCTTCCCAACTATGGCTACACCTTC. It specifies CASSQERGNRLPNYGYTF.

This clonotype was observed a few times. The chain joins TRBV10-3 to TRBJ2-7; tentative D call: TRBD2 (6 bases). CDR3 length: 14 amino acids. V lost 1 base and J lost 2, with 9 bases in between. Germline values: CDR1 ENHRY, CDR2 SYGVKD. CDR3 sequence: CAISELPGAYEQYF. In DNA, the CDR3 is TGTGCCATCAGTGAGTTACCGGGGGCCTACGAGCAGTACTTC.

V usage is TRBV12-3 or TRBV12-4 and J usage is TRBJ2-1, with D maybe TRBD1 (6 bases). CDR3 length equals 13 residues. Trimming shortened V by 5 bases and J by 7 bases, and 12 bases separated the two germline ends. CDR3 in DNA: TGTGCCAGCAGTGGGACATCAGGTAATGAGCAGTTCTTC. This codes for CASSGTSGNEQFF.

This clonotype has a handful of counts. The rearrangement joins TRBV28 to TRBJ2-7; D is unclear. Germline V lookup: CDR1 MDHEN, CDR2 SYDVKM. Trimming pared 5 bases from V and 3 bases from J, leaving 8 bases between. CDR3 length: 12 residues. The CDR3 DNA is TGTGCCAGCAGTCCTAACCTCTACGAGCAGTACTTC. It specifies CASSPNLYEQYF.

The rearrangement joins TRBV19 to TRBJ1-1; D perhaps matches TRBD1 (6 bases). Germline CDR1 and CDR2: LNHDA and SQIVND (reference sequence). The CDR3 extends over 15 amino acids. Trimming took 6 bases from V and 0 from J, leaving 14 bases between them. Here the CDR3 reads CASSFRTAVNTEAFF. CDR3 bases: TGTGCCAGTAGCTTCCGGACAGCAGTGAACACTGAAGCTTTCTTT.

This clonotype was detected ten times or more. The chain is built from TRBV7-6 and TRBJ2-1; weak D call: TRBD1 (6 bases). Per the germline V gene, CDR1 is SGHVS and CDR2 is FNYEAQ. V gave up 5 bases and J gave up 5 bases, with 28 bases separating them. The CDR3 sequence is 19 residues long. The CDR3 is CASSIDRLNGARGNNEQFF. The DNA of the CDR3 is TGTGCCAGCAGCATCGACAGGTTAAATGGGGCAAGGGGTAACAATGAGCAGTTCTTC.

This clonotype was counted ten times or more. The chain combines TRBV7-2 with TRBJ2-1; D remains ambiguous. Germline assignment: CDR1 SGHTA and CDR2 FQGNSA. The CDR3 consists of 15 residues. V was pared by 1 base and J by 5 bases, with 12 bases between. CDR3: CASSLVNKANNEQFF. In nucleotides, the CDR3 is TGTGCCAGCAGCTTAGTCAATAAGGCGAACAATGAGCAGTTCTTC.

The chain employs TRBV7-6 and TRBJ2-1, with D perhaps matching TRBD1 or TRBD2 (6 bases each). The V end was cut by 4 bases, the J end by 9 bases, with 10 bases between. This CDR3 comprises 12 residues. Germline V gene sequence: CDR1 SGHVS, CDR2 FNYEAQ. The CDR3 here is CASSSKGGEQFF. CDR3 sequence (DNA): TGTGCCAGCAGCTCTAAGGGGGGTGAGCAGTTCTTC.

The J gene is TRBJ2-3, the V gene TRBV9, with D hard to call. The V end lost 0 bases, the J end lost 4 bases, and 12 bases lay between the germline ends. The length of the CDR3 is 15 residues. Germline V CDR1 and CDR2: SGDLS, YYNGEE. The CDR3 reads CASSVEISGADTQYF. In DNA, the CDR3 is TGTGCCAGCAGCGTAGAAATTAGTGGCGCAGATACGCAGTATTTT.

The table lists this clonotype with many counts. J is TRBJ2-3 and V is TRBV7-6, with D possibly matching TRBD1 (6 bases). Trimming took 5 bases from V and 3 from J, leaving 15 bases between them. Germline V lookup: CDR1 SGHVS, CDR2 FNYEAQ. The CDR3 extends over 15 amino acids. CDR3 DNA: TGTGCCAGCAGCCGCAGCAGGGGCCGGACAGATACGCAGTATTTT. Amino acid sequence: CASSRSRGRTDTQYF.

The chain recombines TRBV5-4 with TRBJ2-1; D is possibly TRBD1 (6 bases). Trimming pared 4 bases from V and 3 bases from J, leaving 11 bases between. The CDR3 is 14 amino acids. From germline, CDR1 is SGHNT and CDR2 YYREEE (reference sequence). CDR3 sequence (DNA): TGTGCCAGCAGCCCCCCACAGGGCTACAATGAGCAGTTCTTC. It codes for CASSPPQGYNEQFF.

This clonotype was counted a few times. In DNA form, the CDR3 reads TGTGCCAGCAGTGAGTTTAGGAGCTCCTATAATTCACCCCTCCACTTT. It specifies CASSEFRSSYNSPLHF. V usage is TRBV25-1 and J usage is TRBJ1-6; D is unresolved. V shed 3 bases and J shed 0 bases, with 9 bases lying between them. The CDR3 is made up of 16 amino acids. In germline, CDR1 is MGHDK, CDR2 SYGVNS.

This rearrangement joins TRBV6-2 or TRBV6-3 to TRBJ2-7; 7 positions agree with TRBD2. CDR1 is MNHEY, CDR2 SVGEGT, per germline. This CDR3 region has 15 residues. V lost 2 bases to trimming and J lost 4 bases; unmatched junction nucleotides: 8. The CDR3 protein is CASSYPRTSNYEQYF. The CDR3 DNA follows: TGTGCCAGCAGTTACCCGAGGACTAGTAATTACGAGCAGTACTTC.

This clonotype was found a few times. The chain combines TRBV6-1 with TRBJ2-1; 12 nucleotides align to TRBD2. This CDR3 is 16 amino acids long. The germline gives CDR1 MNHNS, CDR2 SASEGT. V was pared by 4 bases and J by 4 bases, with 5 bases of the junction left unmatched. CDR3 coding DNA: TGTGCCAGCAGTGCCTCGACTAGCGGGGGATACAATGAGCAGTTCTTC. This gives the protein CASSASTSGGYNEQFF.

The chain links TRBV7-6 to TRBJ1-4, with a tentative D call TRBD1 (5 bases). The length of the CDR3 is 14 residues. Trimming shortened V by 5 bases and J by 5 bases, and 12 bases separated the two germline ends. Germline values: CDR1 SGHVS, CDR2 FNYEAQ. The CDR3 sequence: CASSPTGANEKLFF. DNA of the CDR3: TGTGCCAGCAGCCCCACTGGGGCGAATGAAAAACTGTTTTTT.

This clonotype occurred a few times. The chain recombines TRBV5-1 with TRBJ2-7; TRBD1 matches at 9 bases. CDR1 and CDR2 (germline): SGHRS, YFSETQ. J gave up 2 bases and V 2 bases, and 5 bases lay outside the gene matches. CDR3 size: 15 residues. In DNA form, the CDR3 reads TGCGCCAGCAGCTTACAGGGGGCATCGGCCTACGAGCAGTACTTC. It codes for CASSLQGASAYEQYF.

On this clonotype: This could be a read error, since a much larger clone is one nucleotide away. This CDR3 is missing its conserved last phenylalanine or tryptophan, likely due to a read error. The chain couples TRBV7-2 to TRBJ2-4; D possibly corresponds to TRBD1 (6 bases). Deletions cut 5 bases from V and 1 base from J, with 12 bases between. CDR3 length: 15 amino acids. Germline lookup yields CDR1 SGHTA and CDR2 FQGNSA. This chain's CDR3 is CASSPRGQAKNIQYL. CDR3 sequence (DNA): TGTGCCAGCAGCCCCCGTGGACAGGCCAAAAACATTCAGTACCTC.

The chain recombines TRBV11-2 with TRBJ1-1, with 7 bases aligning to TRBD1. Germline lookup yields CDR1 SGHAT and CDR2 FQNNGV. The CDR3 spans 15 residues. J gave up 5 bases and V 5 bases, and 11 bases lay outside the gene matches. This CDR3 reads CASSPRATGETEAFF. CDR3 DNA: TGTGCCAGCAGCCCCCGGGCTACAGGGGAAACTGAAGCTTTCTTT.